One and the same sample provided the 18 T cell receptor beta chains below, sequenced in a study of blood T cell repertoires in COVID-19. The assay was immunoSEQ multiplex PCR, and TCRdb's table has in-frame clones only and misses some. Among around 300,000 clones, roughly 89% were seen once, and the ten largest hold roughly 2.3%. Sequenced: peripheral blood. Receptor source: a man in his fifties or sixties with acute or convalescent COVID-19.

The chain couples TRBV18 to TRBJ2-2; 8 bases line up with TRBD1. This CDR3 has 14 amino acids. Trimming cost V 4 bases and J 7 bases; bases outside gene matches: 5. The germline V gene encodes CDR1 KGHSH and CDR2 LQKENI. The CDR3 spells CASSQSDRVGELFF. The CDR3 DNA reads TGTGCCAGCTCACAATCGGACAGGGTCGGGGAGCTGTTTTTT.

The sample holds one count of this clone. V usage is TRBV6-5 and J usage is TRBJ1-5; TRBD1 is a possible D gene (5 bases). The CDR3 extends over 15 amino acids. V was cut by 8 bases and J by 0 bases, with 14 bases left in between. Germline loops: CDR1 MNHEY, CDR2 SVGAGI. The CDR3: CASFSDTYSNQPQHF. The CDR3 DNA follows: TGTGCCAGCTTTTCGGACACTTATAGCAATCAGCCCCAGCATTTT.

The chain joins TRBV2 to TRBJ1-1, with D possibly matching TRBD1 (5 bases). Trimming left V 6 bases short and J 4 bases short, with 15 bases between. Germline-derived CDR1 and CDR2 are SNHLY and FYNNEI. The CDR3 contains 14 residues. CDR3 sequence reads: CASSESPGSTEAFF. The CDR3 coding sequence is TGTGCCAGCAGCGAATCCCCAGGGTCCACTGAAGCTTTCTTT.

In this sample, this clone turned up a few times. This chain joins TRBV7-9 and TRBJ1-4, with D perhaps TRBD1 (6 bases). Deletions cut 10 bases from V and 5 bases from J, with 11 bases between. CDR3 size: 12 residues. The germline CDR1 and CDR2 sequences are SEHNR and FQNEAQ (reference sequence). DNA for the CDR3: TGTGCCACCAGGAGGGGGAATGAAAAACTGTTTTTT. Translated: CATRRGNEKLFF.

This chain uses TRBV19 with TRBJ1-6, with 10 bases fitting TRBD1. With 7 bases clipped from V and 6 bases from J, the junction kept 6 bases outside the gene matches. The CDR3 consists of 15 residues. CDR1 LNHDA and CDR2 SQIVND come from the germline V gene (reference sequence). The CDR3 region has the DNA TGTGCCAGTAAGCCCGGGACAGGGGTTAATTCACCCCTCCACTTT. Amino acid sequence: CASKPGTGVNSPLHF.

V usage is TRBV27 and J usage is TRBJ1-4; D is unresolved. The CDR3 spans 12 residues. Germline loops: CDR1 MNHEY, CDR2 SMNVEV (reference sequence). V lost 5 bases and J 8 bases, leaving 9 bases between the germline ends. CDR3 sequence (DNA): TGTGCCAGCAGTAATTCGCAGGAAAAACTGTTTTTT. It yields the protein CASSNSQEKLFF.

V and J are TRBV28 and TRBJ1-1; 12 nucleotides agree with TRBD1. This CDR3 region has 16 residues. Germline V gene sequence: CDR1 MDHEN, CDR2 SYDVKM. The V segment lost 4 bases and the J segment 1 base; nucleotides outside the gene matches: 4. The CDR3 reads CASSSPGQGANTEAFF. The CDR3 DNA follows: TGTGCCAGCAGTTCGCCGGGACAGGGGGCGAACACTGAAGCTTTCTTT.

This clone was found once. The chain uses TRBV11-2 and TRBJ2-2; D uncertain. The CDR3 length is 13 residues. Germline lookup yields CDR1 SGHAT and CDR2 FQNNGV. The germline V and J ends were trimmed by 5 bases and 7 bases, with 11 bases remaining between them. The CDR3 sequence is CASSPVIGGELFF. The CDR3 DNA reads as TGTGCCAGCAGCCCCGTGATCGGCGGGGAGCTGTTTTTT.

The chain carries TRBV6-1 and TRBJ2-5; D perhaps matches TRBD1 (6 bases). V was trimmed by 3 bases and J by 4 bases, leaving 18 bases between them. The CDR3 has 16 amino acids. The germline gives CDR1 MNHNS, CDR2 SASEGT. CDR3 protein: CASSDPYPGAGETQYF. The DNA for the CDR3 is TGTGCCAGCAGTGATCCATACCCAGGGGCGGGAGAGACCCAGTACTTC.

This clone was detected only a few times. The V gene is TRBV10-1, the J gene TRBJ2-3; 7 bases match TRBD1. CDR1 and CDR2 from the germline V gene are WNHNN and SYGVQD (reference sequence). The length of the CDR3 is 14 residues. The J segment lost 1 base and the V segment lost 9 bases, leaving 7 bases of the junction unmatched. CDR3 bases: TGCGCCAGTAGATCTGGACAGGGCACAGATACGCAGTATTTT. Translating it yields CASRSGQGTDTQYF.

The rearrangement links TRBV5-1 to TRBJ2-7, with 7 bases aligning to TRBD1. The CDR3 length is 15 residues. Germline CDR1 SGHRS, CDR2 YFSETQ. With 3 bases clipped from V and 2 bases from J, the junction kept 8 bases outside the gene matches. The CDR3 region is CASSSDAGTAYEQYF. CDR3 coding DNA: TGCGCCAGCAGCTCAGATGCCGGGACAGCCTACGAGCAGTACTTC.

V gene TRBV21-1 combines with J gene TRBJ2-2; whether TRBD1, the table's D call, matches the DNA was not checked. TRBV21-1 is annotated as a pseudogene. The CDR3 runs to 17 residues. CDR3 DNA sequence: TGTGCCAGCAGCTGGGGCAGTTCCCCCGCGAACACCGGGGAGCTGTTTTTT. Protein: CASSWGSSPANTGELFF.

The V gene is TRBV6-2 or TRBV6-3, the J gene TRBJ2-7; 8 bases match TRBD2. The germline gives CDR1 MNHEY, CDR2 SVGEGT. This CDR3 contains 15 residues. The ends lost 6 bases at V and 2 bases at J; junction bases unmatched: 9. The CDR3, as DNA: TGTGCCAGCAGCCAAACGGGAGGGGTAACCTACGAGCAGTACTTC. This sequence encodes CASSQTGGVTYEQYF.

This chain uses TRBV18 with TRBJ1-6; 7 nucleotides match TRBD1. CDR1 and CDR2 from the germline V gene are KGHSH and LQKENI. The V gene end was trimmed by 3 bases and the J gene end by 7 bases; junction bases not matched to a gene: 6. The CDR3 sequence is 15 residues long. The DNA for the CDR3 is TGTGCCAGCTCACCGAACCGGGACAGAAATTCACCCCTCCACTTT. The encoded protein is CASSPNRDRNSPLHF.

The chain links TRBV10-1 to TRBJ1-1, with 8 positions matching TRBD1. This CDR3 spans 16 amino acids. Germline CDR1 and CDR2: WNHNN and SYGVQD (reference sequence). Unmatched junction bases numbered 10, after V lost 6 bases and J lost 1 base. CDR3 sequence reads: CASSDRGILSNTEAFF. For the CDR3, the DNA is TGCGCCAGCAGCGACAGGGGCATCTTATCGAACACTGAAGCTTTCTTT.

This clone was observed at least ten times. The rearrangement uses TRBV19 and TRBJ1-5, with 9 bases lining up with TRBD1. Trimming removed 7 bases from V and 4 bases from J; junction bases left unmatched: 11. The CDR3 is 16 amino acids. In germline, CDR1 is LNHDA, CDR2 SQIVND (reference sequence). Here the CDR3 reads CASKDGTGIRNQPQHF. The CDR3 DNA reads TGTGCCAGTAAGGATGGGACAGGGATTAGGAATCAGCCCCAGCATTTT.

The chain is built from TRBV3-1 (or the pseudogene TRBV3-2) and TRBJ2-7; 10 bases line up with TRBD2. The CDR3 consists of 16 residues. V shed 8 bases, J shed 0 bases, and the junction held 10 bases outside the gene matches. The V gene's germline CDR1 is LGHDT and CDR2 YNNKEL (reference sequence). The DNA for the CDR3 is TGTGCCAGCGGTCAACTAGCGGGGACGATCTCCTACGAGCAGTACTTC. Encoded protein: CASGQLAGTISYEQYF.

This chain connects TRBV10-2 to TRBJ1-5; no clear D. The germline V gene encodes CDR1 WSHSY and CDR2 SAAADI. CDR3 length equals 14 residues. With 3 bases removed from V and 3 bases from J, the gap between germline ends came to 9 bases. The CDR3 region is CASSEAQNNQPQHF. The CDR3 nucleotides read TGCGCCAGCAGTGAAGCGCAGAACAATCAGCCCCAGCATTTT.